This record covers a single T cell receptor (beta chain). The assay was immunoSEQ multiplex PCR, and TCRdb's table has in-frame clones only and misses some. The sample carries around 45,000 clones, 70% to 75% recorded once. The data derive from a study of control samples from healthy donors and cancer patients. V lost 7 bases and J lost 7; bases outside the gene matches: 10. The germline CDR1 and CDR2 sequences are SGHAT and FQNNGV. The CDR3 covers 14 residues. This sequence originates from a male donor with melanoma. Sequencing was carried out using formalin-fixed, paraffin-embedded tissue. The gene calls are TRBV11-2 and TRBJ2-7; the match to TRBD1 covers 10 bases. CDR3 in DNA: TGTGCCAGCAACGTGGGGACAGGGGCCGGTGAGCAGTACTTC. It encodes CASNVGTGAGEQYF. The entire variable domain, with the rest obtained from reference TRBV11-2 and TRBJ2-7, is as follows: EAGVAQSPRYKIIEKRQSVAFWCNPISGHATLYWYQQILGQGPKLLIQFQNNGVVDDSQLPKDRFSAERLKGVDSTLKIQPAKLEDSAVYLCASNVGTGAGEQYFGPGTRLTVT.